This T cell receptor beta chain was observed in a study of molecular identifiers for immune sequencing clone quantification. TCRdb analysed the PCR reads with MiXCR anew, one entry per CDR3 protein. The sample lists more than 450,000 distinct CDR3 sequences, about a fifth occurring once. The CD8+CD4-CCR7+CD45RA+ phenotype defined the sorted naive CD8 T cells. Between the trimmed V and J ends, which lost 5 bases and 0 bases, there was a span of 21 bases. The CDR3 consists of 18 residues. The germline V gene encodes CDR1 SEHNR and CDR2 FQNEAQ (reference sequence). This clonotype was observed at least ten times.

This clonotype originated in a human donor in good health. Some libraries in this study had Jurkat cell RNA spiked in. The V call is TRBV7-9, the J call TRBJ2-3, with D perhaps TRBD2 (6 bases). The sequenced sample consisted of naive CD8+ T cells from blood, with Jurkat cell RNA spiked in. Subset described: FACS-sorted CD8+CD4-CCR7+CD45RA+ naive T cells. The CDR3, as DNA: TGTGCCAGCAGCCAATTCGGCGGGGCATCTCTTAGCACAGATACGCAGTATTTT. Residues: CASSQFGGASLSTDTQYF.